A single sample is the source of the 15 T cell receptor beta chains below, sequenced in a study of cytomegalovirus exposure and HLA in healthy donors. The primer mix had 60 Vbeta and 13 Jbeta primers. Profiled with immunoSEQ multiplex PCR; TCRdb holds only in-frame clones, not every one. The sample consists of approximately 190,000 clones, 81% of them appearing once. Sequencing input: PBMCs. The receptors were sampled from a man aged 45 to 65 in good health and CMV-seronegative.

The V call is TRBV5-1, the J call TRBJ2-2, with 8 bases lining up with TRBD1. Germline CDR1 and CDR2: SGHRS and YFSETQ. After removal of 5 bases from V and 2 bases from J, the junction contained 8 bases not matched to a gene. This CDR3 has 16 residues. In DNA, the CDR3 is TGCGCCAGCAGGGATGCCAGGGGGCGAAACACCGGGGAGCTGTTTTTT. This encodes CASRDARGRNTGELFF.

V is TRBV7-6 and J is TRBJ2-7, with TRBD2 identical over 7 bases. V lost 2 bases, J lost 3 bases, and 7 bases stayed unmatched. The CDR3 length is 15 residues. Germline V lookup: CDR1 SGHVS, CDR2 FNYEAQ. The CDR3 DNA reads as TGTGCCAGCAGCTTAATGCCTAGCGGATTCTACGAGCAGTACTTC. Translated, it gives CASSLMPSGFYEQYF. The whole variable domain, remainder taken from reference TRBV7-6 and TRBJ2-7, is GAGVSQSPRYKVTKRGQDVALRCDPISGHVSLYWYRQALGQGPEFLTYFNYEAQQDKSGLPNDRFSAERPEGSISTLTIQRTEQRDSAMYRCASSLMPSGFYEQYFGPGTRLTVT.

V and J are TRBV18 and TRBJ1-2, with TRBD1 matching over 7 bases. The CDR3 is made up of 13 amino acids. V shed 8 bases, J shed 4 bases, and the junction held 7 bases outside the gene matches. CDR1 KGHSH and CDR2 LQKENI come from the germline V gene. CDR3 protein: CASEGGGLYGYTF. The CDR3 DNA sequence: TGTGCCAGCGAAGGAGGGGGCCTCTATGGCTACACCTTC.

The rearrangement joins TRBV4-3 to TRBJ1-6; 8 positions agree with TRBD1. This CDR3 region has 15 residues. The junction had 0 bases not matched to a gene; V was cut back by 0 bases and J by 5 bases. The germline CDR1 and CDR2 sequences are LGHNA and YSLEER. CDR3 loop: CASSQEDRDNSPLHF. The CDR3 nucleotides read TGCGCCAGCAGCCAAGAGGACAGGGATAATTCACCCCTCCACTTT.

This clone has a single count. One junction end does not reproduce the germline sequence, and a read error may be involved. The chain carries TRBV7-9 and TRBJ1-3; D is uncertain. Looked up from germline, CDR1 is SEHNR and CDR2 is FQNEAQ (reference sequence). There are 18 residues in the CDR3. As DNA, the CDR3 is TGTTCCAGCAGCTTATCAGGCTTGAGTCCTGCCTCTGGAAACACCATATATTTT. Translation: CSSSLSGLSPASGNTIYF.

V and J are TRBV9 and TRBJ2-3; D may be TRBD2 (6 bases). V was shortened by 1 base and J by 0 bases, with 12 bases between the two germline ends. CDR3 length equals 16 residues. Looked up from germline, CDR1 is SGDLS and CDR2 is YYNGEE. CDR3 coding DNA: TGTGCCAGCAGCGTAAAGCGGGTGTCTAGCACAGATACGCAGTATTTT. This sequence encodes CASSVKRVSSTDTQYF. Full variable domain (missing parts from reference TRBV9 and TRBJ2-3): DSGVTQTPKHLITATGQRVTLRCSPRSGDLSVYWYQQSLDQGLQFLIQYYNGEERAKGNILERFSAQQFPDLHSELNLSSLELGDSALYFCASSVKRVSSTDTQYFGPGTRLTVL.

The chain employs TRBV5-1 and TRBJ1-6; possibly TRBD1 for D (6 bases). The CDR3 contains 16 residues. CDR1 is SGHRS, CDR2 YFSETQ, per germline. V was trimmed by 4 bases and J by 7 bases, leaving 18 bases between them. As DNA, the CDR3 is TGCGCCAGCAGCCCAAACAGGGCTTCGGAGAATTCACCCCTCCACTTT. Translating it yields CASSPNRASENSPLHF.

The chain employs TRBV20-1 and TRBJ1-2, with TRBD1 as a possible D gene (5 bases). Germline values: CDR1 DFQATT, CDR2 SNEGSKA (reference sequence). This CDR3 spans 11 amino acids. The V gene lost 5 bases and the J gene lost 8 bases, with 12 bases spanning the gap. The DNA for the CDR3 is TGCAGTGCTGTAAGGGGTCAAGGCTACACCTTC. This gives the protein CSAVRGQGYTF.

The rearrangement uses TRBV13 and TRBJ2-2; D is undetermined. Trimming stripped 2 bases from V and 7 bases from J, with 11 bases between. This CDR3 contains 14 residues. Germline V gene sequence: CDR1 PRHDT, CDR2 FYEKMQ (reference sequence). The CDR3 spells CASSLKRVYGELFF. CDR3 in DNA: TGTGCCAGCAGCTTAAAAAGAGTTTACGGGGAGCTGTTTTTT.

As regards this clone: Other DNA sequences in the sample encode the same CDR3. This chain links TRBV5-1 with TRBJ1-2, with 11 bases identical to TRBD1. The CDR3 runs to 14 residues. Germline CDR1 reads SGHRS; CDR2 reads YFSETQ. Germline trimming cut 4 bases from V and 7 bases from J; bases unmatched to any gene: 6. The chain's CDR3 is CASSTGTGGVGYTF. The CDR3 DNA reads as TGCGCCAGCAGCACCGGGACAGGGGGAGTTGGCTACACCTTC. Full variable domain (remainder filled in from reference TRBV5-1 and TRBJ1-2): KAGVTQTPRYLIKTRGQQVTLSCSPISGHRSVSWYQQTPGQGLQFLFEYFSETQRNKGNFPGRFSGRQFSNSRSEMNVSTLELGDSALYLCASSTGTGGVGYTFGSGTRLTVV.

This rearrangement joins TRBV5-6 to TRBJ2-5; D perhaps matches TRBD2 (7 bases). CDR1 and CDR2 (germline): SGHDT, YYEEEE. The CDR3 length is 15 residues. The ends were cut back, 0 bases at V and 5 bases at J, with 14 bases in the middle. CDR3 protein: CASSLDGGRGETQYF. As DNA, the CDR3 is TGTGCCAGCAGCTTGGACGGGGGGCGCGGTGAGACCCAGTACTTC.

The gene calls are TRBV5-1 and TRBJ2-1; 11 bases agree with TRBD2. The CDR3 is 15 amino acids. Germline trimming cut 0 bases from V and 7 bases from J; bases unmatched to any gene: 3. Germline assignment: CDR1 SGHRS and CDR2 YFSETQ. The CDR3 DNA sequence: TGCGCCAGCAGCTTGGGACTAGCGGGGCGGAATGAGCAGTTCTTC. This encodes CASSLGLAGRNEQFF.

The chain is built from TRBV10-3 and TRBJ1-5; D gene unclear. The CDR3 contains 13 residues. Germline V lookup: CDR1 ENHRY, CDR2 SYGVKD. Between the trimmed V and J ends, which lost 4 bases and 6 bases, there was a span of 10 bases. CDR3 sequence reads: CAISGGAGQPQHF. CDR3 bases: TGTGCCATCAGTGGGGGTGCGGGTCAGCCCCAGCATTTT.

The chain combines TRBV11-1 with TRBJ1-6; D possibly corresponds to TRBD1 (6 bases). The V and J ends lost 8 bases and 4 bases respectively, with 18 bases between them. In germline, CDR1 is SGHAT, CDR2 FQDESV (reference sequence). This CDR3 is built from 16 residues. CDR3 loop: CASGLGQLTYNSPLHF. The CDR3 DNA reads TGTGCCAGCGGCCTCGGACAGCTAACTTATAATTCACCCCTCCACTTT.

J is TRBJ1-3 and V is TRBV5-6; the D gene is possibly TRBD1 (6 bases). Germline lookup yields CDR1 SGHDT and CDR2 YYEEEE. V lost 0 bases and J 3 bases, leaving 7 bases between the germline ends. This CDR3 has 14 residues. CDR3 protein: CASSLAGDGNTIYF. CDR3 bases: TGTGCCAGCAGCTTGGCAGGGGATGGAAACACCATATATTTT.